This TCR beta chain emerged from a study of blood T cell repertoires in COVID-19. Study information: The study drew acute and convalescent COVID-19 samples from the United States, Italy and Spain. PBMCs, B-cell-depleted T cells, or T cells were the source of the cDNA or gDNA that made up the material.

In the source study's methods: How many nucleated cells were present was estimated from reference gene primer amplification. Some clones are missing from TCRdb's copy, which holds only in-frame ones; the method was immunoSEQ multiplex PCR. V and J calls and clone size follow that table, whereas D and trimming were derived from the DNA. The data show 150,000 to 200,000 clones, about 88% seen once. The CDR3 totals 17 residues. With 4 bases clipped from V and 5 bases from J, the junction kept 16 bases outside the gene matches. CDR1 is SGHVS and CDR2 is FNYEAQ in the germline V gene. Sequencing used peripheral blood. The sequence was obtained from a woman at least 80 years old with acute or convalescent COVID-19. The chain uses TRBV7-6 and TRBJ2-7; 8 nucleotides agree with TRBD1. This CDR3 is CASSSSAIGQGSDEQYF. The CDR3 DNA reads TGTGCCAGCAGCTCTAGCGCAATTGGACAGGGCAGCGACGAGCAGTACTTC.